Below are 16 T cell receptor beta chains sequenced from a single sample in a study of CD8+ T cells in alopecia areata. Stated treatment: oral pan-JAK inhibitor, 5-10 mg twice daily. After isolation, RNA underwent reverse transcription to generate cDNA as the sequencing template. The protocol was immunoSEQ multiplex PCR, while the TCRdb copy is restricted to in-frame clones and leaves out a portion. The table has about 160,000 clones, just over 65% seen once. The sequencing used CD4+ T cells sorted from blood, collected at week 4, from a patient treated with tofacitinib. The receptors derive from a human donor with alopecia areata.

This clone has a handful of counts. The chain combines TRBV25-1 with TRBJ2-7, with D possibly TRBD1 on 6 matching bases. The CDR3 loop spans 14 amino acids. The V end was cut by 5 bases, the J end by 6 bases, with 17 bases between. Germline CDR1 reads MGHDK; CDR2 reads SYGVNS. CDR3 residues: CASSSHFRGGEQYF. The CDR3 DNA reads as TGTGCCAGCAGTTCCCACTTCAGGGGTGGCGAGCAGTACTTC.

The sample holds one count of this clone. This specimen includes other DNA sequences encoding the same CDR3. The CDR3: CSAGGSNQPQHF. CDR3 coding DNA: TGCAGCGCGGGCGGTAGCAATCAGCCCCAGCATTTT. The chain uses TRBV29-1 and TRBJ1-5; D remains ambiguous. The V gene lost 7 bases and the J gene lost 0 bases, with 7 bases spanning the gap. CDR3 length equals 12 residues. The germline V gene has CDR1 SQVTM and CDR2 ANQGSEA.

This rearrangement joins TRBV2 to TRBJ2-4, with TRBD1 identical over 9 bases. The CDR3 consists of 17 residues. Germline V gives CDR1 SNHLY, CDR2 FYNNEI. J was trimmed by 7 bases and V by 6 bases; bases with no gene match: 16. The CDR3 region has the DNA TGTGCCAGCAGGGACAGGGGAGGAGGGGGAGCCAGGAACATTCAGTACTTC. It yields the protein CASRDRGGGGARNIQYF.

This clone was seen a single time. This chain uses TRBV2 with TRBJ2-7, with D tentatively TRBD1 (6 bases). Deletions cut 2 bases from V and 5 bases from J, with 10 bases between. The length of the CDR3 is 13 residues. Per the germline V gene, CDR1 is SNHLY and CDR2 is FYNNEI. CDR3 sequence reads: CASSEQGYDEQYF. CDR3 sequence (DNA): TGTGCCAGCAGTGAACAGGGGTACGACGAGCAGTACTTC.

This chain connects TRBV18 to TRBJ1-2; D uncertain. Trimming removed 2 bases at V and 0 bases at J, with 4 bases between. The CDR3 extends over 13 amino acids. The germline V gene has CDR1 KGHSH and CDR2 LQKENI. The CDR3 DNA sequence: TGTGCCAGCTCACCAGACCCTAACTATGGCTACACCTTC. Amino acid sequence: CASSPDPNYGYTF.

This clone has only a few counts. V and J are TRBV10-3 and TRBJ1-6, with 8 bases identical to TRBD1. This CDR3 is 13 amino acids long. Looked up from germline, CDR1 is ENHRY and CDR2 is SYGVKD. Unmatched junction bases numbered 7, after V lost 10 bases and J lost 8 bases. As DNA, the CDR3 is TGTGCCACCCGTACAGGGGGAGATTCACCCCTCCACTTT. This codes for CATRTGGDSPLHF.

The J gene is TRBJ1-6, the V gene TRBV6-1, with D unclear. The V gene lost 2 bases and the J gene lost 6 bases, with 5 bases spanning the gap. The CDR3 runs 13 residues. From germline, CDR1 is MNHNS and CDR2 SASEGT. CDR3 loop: CASSEQSNSPLHF. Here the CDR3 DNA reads TGTGCCAGCAGTGAACAGAGTAATTCACCCCTCCACTTT.

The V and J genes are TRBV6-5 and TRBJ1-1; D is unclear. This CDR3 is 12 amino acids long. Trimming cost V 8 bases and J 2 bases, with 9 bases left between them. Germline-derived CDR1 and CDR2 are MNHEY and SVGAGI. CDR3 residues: CASATGNTEAFF. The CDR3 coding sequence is TGTGCCAGCGCCACCGGTAACACTGAAGCTTTCTTT.

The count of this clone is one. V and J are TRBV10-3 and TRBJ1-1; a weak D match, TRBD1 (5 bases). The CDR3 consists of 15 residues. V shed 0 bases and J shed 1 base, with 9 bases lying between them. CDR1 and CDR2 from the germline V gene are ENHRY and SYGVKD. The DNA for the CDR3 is TGTGCCATCAGTGAGTCGCCAGGGACGAACACTGAAGCTTTCTTT. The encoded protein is CAISESPGTNTEAFF.

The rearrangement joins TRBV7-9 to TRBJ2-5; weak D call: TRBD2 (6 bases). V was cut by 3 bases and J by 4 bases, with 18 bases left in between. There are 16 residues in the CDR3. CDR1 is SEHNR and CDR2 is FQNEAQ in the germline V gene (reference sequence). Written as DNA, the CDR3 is TGTGCCAGCAGCTTCGGAGGGGCGCGGGTGATAGAGACCCAGTACTTC. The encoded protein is CASSFGGARVIETQYF.

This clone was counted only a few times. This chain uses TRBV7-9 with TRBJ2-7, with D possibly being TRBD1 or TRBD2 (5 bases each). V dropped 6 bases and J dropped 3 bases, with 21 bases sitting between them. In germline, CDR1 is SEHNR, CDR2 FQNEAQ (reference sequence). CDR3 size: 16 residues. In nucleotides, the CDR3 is TGTGCCAGCAGTATAAACAGGCCGGGGAACGGCTACGAGCAGTACTTC. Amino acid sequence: CASSINRPGNGYEQYF.

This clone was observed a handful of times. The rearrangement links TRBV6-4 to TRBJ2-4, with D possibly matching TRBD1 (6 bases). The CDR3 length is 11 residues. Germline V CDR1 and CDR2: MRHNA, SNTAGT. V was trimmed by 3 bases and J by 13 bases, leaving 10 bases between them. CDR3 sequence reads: CASSEEQGQYF. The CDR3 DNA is TGTGCCAGCAGTGAAGAACAGGGACAGTACTTC.

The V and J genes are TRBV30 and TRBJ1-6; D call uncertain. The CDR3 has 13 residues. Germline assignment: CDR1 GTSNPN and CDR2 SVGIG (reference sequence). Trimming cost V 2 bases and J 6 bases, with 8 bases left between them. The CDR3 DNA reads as TGTGCCTGGAGTCGAGAAGCTAATTCACCCCTCCACTTT. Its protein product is CAWSREANSPLHF.

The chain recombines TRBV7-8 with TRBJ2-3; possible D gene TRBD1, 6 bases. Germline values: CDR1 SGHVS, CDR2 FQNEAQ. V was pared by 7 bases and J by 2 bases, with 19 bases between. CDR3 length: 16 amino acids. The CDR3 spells CASMPRTGHHTDTQYF. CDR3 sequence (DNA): TGTGCCAGCATGCCCCGGACGGGACACCACACAGATACGCAGTATTTT.

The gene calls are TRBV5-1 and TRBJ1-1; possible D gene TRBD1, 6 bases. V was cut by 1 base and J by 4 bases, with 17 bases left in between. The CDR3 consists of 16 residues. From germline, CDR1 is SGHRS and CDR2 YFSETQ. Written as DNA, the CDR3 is TGCGCCAGCAGCTTGTCTCCAGGGGAGGGGTCCACTGAAGCTTTCTTT. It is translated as CASSLSPGEGSTEAFF.

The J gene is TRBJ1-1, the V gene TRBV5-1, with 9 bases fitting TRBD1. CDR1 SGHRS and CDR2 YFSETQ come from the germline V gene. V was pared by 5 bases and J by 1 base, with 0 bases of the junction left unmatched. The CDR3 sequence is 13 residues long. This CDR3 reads CASRGQGNTEAFF. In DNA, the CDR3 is TGCGCCAGCAGGGGACAGGGGAACACTGAAGCTTTCTTT. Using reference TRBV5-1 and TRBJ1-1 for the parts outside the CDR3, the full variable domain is KAGVTQTPRYLIKTRGQQVTLSCSPISGHRSVSWYQQTPGQGLQFLFEYFSETQRNKGNFPGRFSGRQFSNSRSEMNVSTLELGDSALYLCASRGQGNTEAFFGQGTRLTVV.